Presented here are 26 T cell receptor beta chains from one specimen sequenced in a study of OX40 agonist ivuxolimab in advanced cancers. The assay was immunoSEQ multiplex PCR, and TCRdb's table has in-frame clones only and misses some. This sample has approximately 73,000 clones, with 75% to 90% found just once. The specimen comprised CD4+ or CD8+ T cells sorted from blood, sampled in a trial of the OX40 agonist ivuxolimab. The receptor set was obtained from an adult with an advanced solid tumor such as melanoma, head and neck, liver or kidney cancer.

The rearrangement links TRBV19 to TRBJ2-5; D is unresolved. CDR1 is LNHDA and CDR2 is SQIVND in the germline V gene (reference sequence). The CDR3 contains 13 residues. Trimming cost V 6 bases and J 1 base, with 9 bases left between them. DNA of the CDR3: TGTGCCAGTAGCCCATACTTCCAAGAGACCCAGTACTTC. Translation gives CASSPYFQETQYF.

This sequence joins TRBV30 and TRBJ1-3, with unresolved D. The germline CDR1 and CDR2 sequences are GTSNPN and SVGIG (reference sequence). Trimming left V 2 bases short and J 4 bases short, with 12 bases between. CDR3 length: 14 residues. Here the CDR3 reads CAWSLTQWGNTIYF. CDR3 nucleotides: TGTGCCTGGAGTCTCACACAGTGGGGAAACACCATATATTTT.

The rearrangement joins TRBV10-3 to TRBJ1-2; unclear D gene. Germline assignment: CDR1 ENHRY and CDR2 SYGVKD. The CDR3 runs 16 residues. Trimming took 2 bases from V and 1 from J, leaving 14 bases between them. CDR3 coding DNA: TGTGCCATCAGTGAGGGGGTCGCAGCGGATAACTATGGCTACACCTTC. This codes for CAISEGVAADNYGYTF.

The rearrangement links TRBV2 to TRBJ2-5, with a possible D match to TRBD2 (6 bases). Germline V gene data show CDR1 as SNHLY and CDR2 as FYNNEI. Trimming cost V 7 bases and J 5 bases, with 26 bases left between them. This CDR3 spans 17 amino acids. Here the CDR3 reads CASTPGRQGRVQETQYF. As DNA, the CDR3 is TGTGCCAGCACGCCGGGGAGGCAGGGAAGGGTTCAGGAGACCCAGTACTTC.

This clone was counted a single time. The chain carries TRBV5-5 and TRBJ2-2; D call uncertain. Trimming pared 0 bases from V and 4 bases from J, leaving 10 bases between. CDR1 is SGHKS and CDR2 is YYEKEE in the germline V gene (reference sequence). The CDR3 extends over 15 amino acids. CDR3 sequence (DNA): TGTGCCAGCAGCTTGGTGAGGAGCCCCACCGGGGAGCTGTTTTTT. Translation gives CASSLVRSPTGELFF. Complete variable domain (other parts from reference TRBV5-5 and TRBJ2-2): DAGVTQSPTHLIKTRGQQVTLRCSPISGHKSVSWYQQVLGQGPQFIFQYYEKEERGRGNFPDRFSARQFPNYSSELNVNALLLGDSALYLCASSLVRSPTGELFFGEGSRLTVL.

The chain is built from TRBV7-8 and TRBJ2-5, with D possibly TRBD1 on 5 matching bases. V was trimmed by 2 bases and J by 5 bases, leaving 12 bases between them. CDR1 is SGHVS, CDR2 FQNEAQ, per germline. The CDR3 extends over 14 amino acids. The CDR3 DNA sequence: TGTGCCAGCAGCTTAAGGCAGGGAAGGGAGACCCAGTACTTC. Protein product: CASSLRQGRETQYF.

The chain has TRBV18 and TRBJ2-5, with D perhaps matching TRBD1 (5 bases). Deletions cut 3 bases from V and 2 bases from J, with 10 bases between. From germline, CDR1 is KGHSH and CDR2 LQKENI. This CDR3 is built from 14 residues. The CDR3 spells CASSPPGIQETQYF. The CDR3 DNA reads as TGTGCCAGCTCACCTCCAGGGATACAAGAGACCCAGTACTTC. Full variable domain (missing parts from reference TRBV18 and TRBJ2-5): NAGVMQNPRHLVRRRGQEARLRCSPMKGHSHVYWYRQLPEEGLKFMVYLQKENIIDESGMPKERFSAEFPKEGPSILRIQQVVRGDSAAYFCASSPPGIQETQYFGPGTRLLVL.

The genes are TRBV18 and TRBJ2-1; 10 bases fit TRBD2. Germline CDR1 is KGHSH and CDR2 is LQKENI. This CDR3 is built from 16 residues. Trimming took 6 bases from V and 5 from J; bases not matched to a gene: 10. CDR3 DNA sequence: TGTGCCAGCTCCCTACTCAGCGGGAGGGCCAACAATGAGCAGTTCTTC. This sequence encodes CASSLLSGRANNEQFF.

The chain joins TRBV30 to TRBJ2-5; D gene unclear. Trimming took off 2 bases at V and 2 bases at J, with 9 bases between the two ends. This CDR3 region has 13 residues. The germline CDR1 and CDR2 sequences are GTSNPN and SVGIG (reference sequence). In DNA form, the CDR3 reads TGTGCCTGGAGTTCAGGACGGCAAGAGACCCAGTACTTC. Translating it yields CAWSSGRQETQYF.

The chain uses TRBV6-1 and TRBJ1-5; 8 bases are a match to TRBD1. This CDR3 comprises 15 residues. Germline lookup yields CDR1 MNHNS and CDR2 SASEGT. Trimming cost V 3 bases and J 5 bases; bases outside gene matches: 6. CDR3 region: CASSDRTGNDQPQHF. The CDR3 DNA is TGTGCCAGCAGTGATCGGACAGGGAACGATCAGCCCCAGCATTTT.

The chain carries TRBV5-1 and TRBJ1-2; a possible D gene is TRBD1 (6 bases). Trimming stripped 0 bases from V and 6 bases from J, with 12 bases between. Germline assignment: CDR1 SGHRS and CDR2 YFSETQ. The CDR3 has 14 residues. CDR3 residues: CASSLVRAGDGYTF. The CDR3 nucleotides read TGCGCCAGCAGCTTGGTCAGGGCAGGGGATGGCTACACCTTC.

The DNA of the CDR3 is TGTGCCAGCAGCTTGGGAGGGGGCGGATCATTGGGGAACATTCAGTACTTC. Amino acid sequence: CASSLGGGGSLGNIQYF. The rearrangement uses TRBV9 and TRBJ2-4; D is tentatively TRBD1 or TRBD2 (7 bases each). The CDR3 covers 17 residues. V was shortened by 4 bases and J by 7 bases, with 24 bases between the two germline ends. Germline V gene lookup returns CDR1 SGDLS and CDR2 YYNGEE.

This sequence joins TRBV6-6 and TRBJ1-2; D remains ambiguous. The CDR3 runs to 12 residues. Trimming stripped 6 bases from V and 4 bases from J, with 9 bases between. Per the germline V gene, CDR1 is MNHNY and CDR2 is SVGAGI (reference sequence). For the CDR3, the DNA is TGTGCCAGCAGGACCTCCAGCTATGGCTACACCTTC. Protein sequence: CASRTSSYGYTF.

The chain recombines TRBV19 with TRBJ1-3, with D tentatively TRBD1 (6 bases). The CDR3 spans 14 residues. Germline-derived CDR1 and CDR2 are LNHDA and SQIVND (reference sequence). Trimming shortened V by 7 bases and J by 3 bases, and 13 bases separated the two germline ends. The CDR3 sequence: CASTGGRYGNTIYF. CDR3 bases: TGTGCCAGTACCGGGGGGCGTTATGGAAACACCATATATTTT.

The V and J genes are TRBV7-8 and TRBJ1-1; D call uncertain. V was pared by 3 bases and J by 1 base, with 6 bases between. Germline CDR1 is SGHVS and CDR2 is FQNEAQ. The CDR3 spans 13 residues. The DNA of the CDR3 is TGTGCCAGCAGCTTTCGGGGGAACACTGAAGCTTTCTTT. Its translation is CASSFRGNTEAFF.

The chain joins TRBV7-6 to TRBJ2-3; D gene ambiguous. This CDR3 region has 12 residues. Germline V gene sequence: CDR1 SGHVS, CDR2 FNYEAQ. V lost 0 bases to trimming and J lost 8 bases, with 6 bases between them. The chain's CDR3 is CASSLALGTQYF. CDR3 bases: TGTGCCAGCAGCTTAGCGCTGGGTACGCAGTATTTT.

The chain uses TRBV28 and TRBJ2-7; D is possibly TRBD1 or TRBD2 (5 bases each). Germline CDR1 reads MDHEN; CDR2 reads SYDVKM. The V gene lost 11 bases and the J gene lost 2 bases, with 13 bases spanning the gap. This CDR3 contains 12 residues. In nucleotides, the CDR3 is TGTGCCCACGGGGCCGGGACCTACGAGCAGTACTTC. This gives the protein CAHGAGTYEQYF. The complete variable domain, with remaining parts taken from reference TRBV28 and TRBJ2-7, reads DVKVTQSSRYLVKRTGEKVFLECVQDMDHENMFWYRQDPGLGLRLIYFSYDVKMKEKGDIPEGYSVSREKKERFSLILESASTNQTSMYLCAHGAGTYEQYFGPGTRLTVT.

Written as DNA, the CDR3 is TGTGCCAGCAGCCTAACCCGGGGTGGAGACACTGAAGCTTTCTTT. As protein: CASSLTRGGDTEAFF. The gene calls are TRBV11-2 and TRBJ1-1, with D hard to call. Germline CDR1 is SGHAT and CDR2 is FQNNGV. This CDR3 is built from 15 residues. Trimming removed 5 bases at V and 3 bases at J, with 16 bases between.

The rearrangement links TRBV30 to TRBJ2-5, with a possible D match to TRBD1 (5 bases). The ends were cut back, 3 bases at V and 9 bases at J, with 14 bases in the middle. This CDR3 contains 12 residues. Per germline, CDR1 GTSNPN and CDR2 SVGIG (reference sequence). The CDR3 DNA is TGTGCCTGGAGCGAAGGCCTAGGGGCCCAGTACTTC. Translated: CAWSEGLGAQYF.

Details on this clone: One end of the junction is discordant with germline, which a read error may explain. V is TRBV19 and J is TRBJ2-1; D is tentatively TRBD1 or TRBD2 (5 bases each). Germline values: CDR1 LNHDA, CDR2 SQIVND (reference sequence). The CDR3 has 14 amino acids. The CDR3 here is CATDVGRSFNEQFF. The CDR3, as DNA: TGTGCCACTGACGTGGGACGTTCCTTCAATGAGCAGTTCTTC. Full variable domain (outside the CDR3, taken from reference TRBV19 and TRBJ2-1): DGGITQSPKYLFRKEGQNVTLSCEQNLNHDAMYWYRQDPGQGLRLIYYSQIVNDFQKGDIAEGYSVSREKKESFPLTVTSAQKNPTAFYLCATDVGRSFNEQFFGPGTRLTVL.

The chain uses TRBV6-5 and TRBJ2-7; D is perhaps TRBD1 (6 bases). The germline CDR1 and CDR2 sequences are MNHEY and SVGAGI. The CDR3 spans 12 residues. With 10 bases removed from V and 4 bases from J, the gap between germline ends came to 14 bases. CDR3 in amino acids: CATQGNGYEQYF. The CDR3 bases are TGTGCCACCCAGGGGAACGGGTACGAGCAGTACTTC.

This clone has a handful of counts. The chain is built from TRBV11-2 and TRBJ1-5; no reliable D call. The length of the CDR3 is 13 residues. V lost 0 bases to trimming and J lost 6 bases, with 6 bases between them. From germline, CDR1 is SGHAT and CDR2 FQNNGV. The CDR3 nucleotides are TGTGCCAGCAGCTTAGATCGGGGTCAGCCCCAGCATTTT. It is translated as CASSLDRGQPQHF.

In this sample, this clone turned up once. The chain employs TRBV19 and TRBJ1-5, with D possibly being TRBD1 (5 bases). The CDR3 loop spans 13 amino acids. CDR1 and CDR2 from the germline V gene are LNHDA and SQIVND (reference sequence). Trimming removed 6 bases from V and 1 base from J, with 7 bases in between. The CDR3 is CASSRQSNQPQHF. CDR3 nucleotide sequence: TGTGCCAGTAGCAGACAGAGCAATCAGCCCCAGCATTTT.

The DNA for the CDR3 is TGTGCCTGGAGTGGGGGACAGGGTGGGACTGAAGCTTTCTTT. This gives the protein CAWSGGQGGTEAFF. This chain links TRBV30 with TRBJ1-1, with 9 bases fitting TRBD1. CDR3 size: 14 residues. CDR1 and CDR2 from the germline V gene are GTSNPN and SVGIG (reference sequence). Germline trimming cut 1 base from V and 5 bases from J; bases unmatched to any gene: 5.

The rearrangement links TRBV7-2 to TRBJ1-4; D is ambiguous. V shed 5 bases and J shed 5 bases, with 12 bases lying between them. CDR3 size: 14 residues. CDR1 and CDR2 from the germline V gene are SGHTA and FQGNSA. CDR3 sequence: CASSPSQLNEKLFF. As DNA, the CDR3 is TGTGCCAGCAGCCCGTCTCAGCTAAATGAAAAACTGTTTTTT.

This clone was seen at least ten times. V usage is TRBV4-1 and J usage is TRBJ2-7; the match to TRBD1 covers 7 bases. After removal of 4 bases from V and 3 bases from J, the junction contained 3 bases not matched to a gene. The germline V gene has CDR1 MGHRA and CDR2 YSYEKL. There are 13 residues in the CDR3. The CDR3 DNA is TGCGCCAGCAGCCCCCGGGACAGCTACGAGCAGTACTTC. This encodes CASSPRDSYEQYF.